The 30 T cell receptor beta chains listed next were all sequenced from one sample in a study of blood T cell repertoires in COVID-19 (dated by TCRdb to 2019 to 2021). Receptor libraries were prepared by the immunoSEQ multiplex PCR assay. TCRdb provides this immuneACCESS table in a form limited to in-frame rearrangements. Some clones are lacking; in checked studies, under half of them reflect an unresolved V gene, and why the rest are absent is not known. This sample is represented by about 200,000 clones; more than 70% of them were singletons. The ten largest clones take up 1.5% to 2% of the sample. Sequenced: peripheral blood. The receptors were gathered from a man aged 18 to 30 with active or convalescent COVID-19.

This clone was detected only a few times. The rearrangement uses TRBV6-5 and TRBJ1-1, with no clear D. The germline V gene has CDR1 MNHEY and CDR2 SVGAGI. The CDR3 runs 13 residues. V was clipped by 2 bases and J by 1 base, with 5 bases between them. CDR3 amino acids: CASSYQWNTEAFF. The CDR3 bases are TGTGCCAGCAGTTACCAGTGGAACACTGAAGCTTTCTTT.

The chain is built from TRBV6-5 and TRBJ2-3, with TRBD2 as a possible D gene (6 bases). With 6 bases removed from V and 7 bases from J, the gap between germline ends came to 17 bases. The germline CDR1 and CDR2 sequences are MNHEY and SVGAGI. This CDR3 is 14 amino acids long. CDR3: CASRFIGRSNTQYF. For the CDR3, the DNA is TGTGCCAGCAGGTTTATCGGGAGAAGCAATACGCAGTATTTT.

The chain uses TRBV6-5 and TRBJ1-2; 12 bases are a match to TRBD1. The CDR3 covers 16 residues. Germline loops: CDR1 MNHEY, CDR2 SVGAGI. V gave up 0 bases and J gave up 5 bases; unmatched junction bases: 4. The CDR3, as DNA: TGTGCCAGCAGTTACTCAGGGGGACAGGGGGCATATGGCTACACCTTC. This gives the protein CASSYSGGQGAYGYTF.

This clone was detected once. The V gene is TRBV6-2 or TRBV6-3, the J gene TRBJ2-7; weak D call: TRBD2 (5 bases). Looked up from germline, CDR1 is MNHEY and CDR2 is SVGEGT. The V end lost 4 bases, the J end lost 6 bases, and 19 bases lay between the germline ends. This CDR3 has 15 amino acids. CDR3 protein: CASSFQVRGKSEQYF. Written as DNA, the CDR3 is TGTGCCAGCAGTTTTCAGGTCCGGGGAAAGAGCGAGCAGTACTTC.

The rearrangement uses TRBV5-4 and TRBJ2-5; D ambiguous. The CDR3 contains 11 residues. Germline V lookup: CDR1 SGHNT, CDR2 YYREEE (reference sequence). V was trimmed by 5 bases and J by 3 bases, leaving 5 bases between them. The CDR3 nucleotides read TGTGCCAGCAGACAAGAAGAGACCCAGTACTTC. Its translation: CASRQEETQYF. The complete variable domain, with remaining parts taken from reference TRBV5-4 and TRBJ2-5, reads ETGVTQSPTHLIKTRGQQVTLRCSSQSGHNTVSWYQQALGQGPQFIFQYYREEENGRGNFPPRFSGLQFPNYSSELNVNALELDDSALYLCASRQEETQYFGPGTRLLVL.

V is TRBV11-2 and J is TRBJ2-7; weak D call: TRBD1 (5 bases). There are 13 residues in the CDR3. V was shortened by 0 bases and J by 3 bases, with 6 bases between the two germline ends. In germline, CDR1 is SGHAT, CDR2 FQNNGV. Here the CDR3 DNA reads TGTGCCAGCAGCTTAGAGACAGTCTACGAGCAGTACTTC. This codes for CASSLETVYEQYF.

The chain is built from TRBV9 and TRBJ2-2; D is undetermined. In germline, CDR1 is SGDLS, CDR2 YYNGEE. The CDR3 spans 11 residues. V shed 4 bases and J shed 4 bases, with 2 bases lying between them. CDR3 DNA sequence: TGTGCCAGCAGCCGCACCGGGGAGCTGTTTTTT. It translates to CASSRTGELFF. Using reference TRBV9 and TRBJ2-2 for the parts outside the CDR3, the full variable domain is DSGVTQTPKHLITATGQRVTLRCSPRSGDLSVYWYQQSLDQGLQFLIQYYNGEERAKGNILERFSAQQFPDLHSELNLSSLELGDSALYFCASSRTGELFFGEGSRLTVL.

The rearrangement joins TRBV6-1 to TRBJ1-6; the D gene is possibly TRBD1 (5 bases). Germline CDR1 is MNHNS and CDR2 is SASEGT. The CDR3 consists of 15 residues. The V end lost 3 bases, the J end lost 9 bases, and 15 bases lay between the germline ends. The CDR3 spells CASSDNLGGSSPLHF. The CDR3 DNA is TGTGCCAGCAGTGATAATCTCGGGGGAAGTTCACCCCTCCACTTT.

CDR3 DNA: TGTGCCAGCAGCAGCGGGACAGGGGGCCGAAATACGCAGTATTTT. Its translation is CASSSGTGGRNTQYF. The V gene is TRBV6-5, the J gene TRBJ2-3, with 12 positions matching TRBD1. The CDR3 has 15 amino acids. The trim removed 6 bases at V and 7 bases at J, leaving 8 bases unmatched. From germline, CDR1 is MNHEY and CDR2 SVGAGI.

In its sample, this clone was seen once. The DNA for the CDR3 is TGCGCCAGCAGCTTGGATCAGGTTCGCGTGACAGATACGCAGTATTTT. It specifies CASSLDQVRVTDTQYF. This chain joins TRBV5-1 and TRBJ2-3; D not resolved. V lost 0 bases, J lost 3 bases, and 14 bases lay in between. In germline, CDR1 is SGHRS, CDR2 YFSETQ. This CDR3 is 16 amino acids long.

The rearrangement links TRBV6-2 or TRBV6-3 to TRBJ2-7; tentative D call: TRBD2 (6 bases). Germline CDR1 is MNHEY and CDR2 is SVGEGT. The CDR3 is 16 amino acids. The V end was cut by 0 bases, the J end by 1 base, with 13 bases between. As DNA, the CDR3 is TGTGCCAGCAGTTACTCTAGCGGAGGGCTTTCCTACGAGCAGTACTTC. The encoded protein is CASSYSSGGLSYEQYF.

The J gene is TRBJ1-2, the V gene TRBV4-1, with 7 bases that match TRBD1. Germline loops: CDR1 MGHRA, CDR2 YSYEKL. Losses at the gene ends were 4 bases for V and 0 bases for J; bases not matched to a gene: 2. The CDR3 sequence is 14 residues long. This chain's CDR3 is CASSRQGANYGYTF. CDR3 bases: TGCGCCAGCAGCCGACAGGGAGCTAACTATGGCTACACCTTC.

This rearrangement joins TRBV12-3 or TRBV12-4 to TRBJ1-3; TRBD1 is a possible D gene (5 bases). The CDR3 runs 12 residues. Deletions cut 6 bases from V and 2 bases from J, with 5 bases between. In nucleotides, the CDR3 is TGTGCCAGCAGGACAGCTGGAAACACCATATATTTT. Amino acids: CASRTAGNTIYF.

The rearrangement joins TRBV4-1 to TRBJ2-1, with 10 bases aligning to TRBD2. Trimming removed 0 bases from V and 15 bases from J; junction bases left unmatched: 11. The CDR3 extends over 15 amino acids. Germline loops: CDR1 MGHRA, CDR2 YSYEKL. The CDR3 DNA reads TGCGCCAGCAGCCAAGAAGGGCTAGCGGGGGAGAAGGGGTTCTTC. Amino acids: CASSQEGLAGEKGFF.

The chain is built from TRBV6-5 and TRBJ2-5, with D perhaps matching TRBD1 (5 bases). Trimming cost V 0 bases and J 5 bases, with 10 bases left between them. Germline V gene sequence: CDR1 MNHEY, CDR2 SVGAGI. This CDR3 spans 14 amino acids. The CDR3 protein is CASSYSRPGETQYF. Here the CDR3 DNA reads TGTGCCAGCAGTTACTCTCGTCCAGGGGAGACCCAGTACTTC.

In its sample, this clone was seen a few times. The chain links TRBV7-2 to TRBJ2-3, with 7 bases lining up with TRBD2. Germline V gene data show CDR1 as SGHTA and CDR2 as FQGNSA. J gave up 1 base and V 3 bases, and 4 bases lay outside the gene matches. The CDR3 runs to 15 residues. The CDR3 spells CASSLGGSGTDTQYF. The CDR3 nucleotides are TGTGCCAGCAGCTTGGGGGGGAGTGGCACAGATACGCAGTATTTT.

The V gene is TRBV5-1, the J gene TRBJ2-7, with 7 bases fitting TRBD1. V trimming: 1 base; J trimming: 1 base; junction bases outside the gene matches: 2. CDR1 is SGHRS, CDR2 YFSETQ, per germline. The CDR3 is made up of 14 amino acids. CDR3 in DNA: TGCGCCAGCAGCTTGTTGACAGGGTCCTACGAGCAGTACTTC. Protein product: CASSLLTGSYEQYF.

The sample holds one count of this clone. This sequence joins TRBV18 and TRBJ2-5; TRBD2 is a possible D gene (6 bases). From germline, CDR1 is KGHSH and CDR2 LQKENI. This CDR3 has 17 amino acids. The V end lost 2 bases, the J end lost 4 bases, and 20 bases lay between the germline ends. The CDR3 loop reads CASSPGGSAPNLETQYF. CDR3 DNA sequence: TGTGCCAGCTCACCAGGAGGGAGTGCCCCAAATTTAGAGACCCAGTACTTC. The full variable domain, with the rest looked up from reference TRBV18 and TRBJ2-5, is NAGVMQNPRHLVRRRGQEARLRCSPMKGHSHVYWYRQLPEEGLKFMVYLQKENIIDESGMPKERFSAEFPKEGPSILRIQQVVRGDSAAYFCASSPGGSAPNLETQYFGPGTRLLVL.

The rearrangement joins TRBV6-2 or TRBV6-3 to TRBJ2-3, with TRBD2 as a possible D gene (5 bases). The V end lost 0 bases, the J end lost 2 bases, and 12 bases lay between the germline ends. Germline lookup yields CDR1 MNHEY and CDR2 SVGEGT. This CDR3 is built from 16 residues. The CDR3 DNA reads TGTGCCAGCAGTTACTCGAAGCGGAAGGTCACAGATACGCAGTATTTT. Its protein product is CASSYSKRKVTDTQYF.

The V gene is TRBV7-2, the J gene TRBJ1-4, with 7 bases identical to TRBD1. Trimming at V came to 5 bases and at J to 7 bases, leaving 10 bases not matched to a gene. CDR3 length: 15 residues. Germline CDR1 is SGHTA and CDR2 is FQGNSA. CDR3 loop: CASSRTQGSGEKLFF. As DNA, the CDR3 is TGTGCCAGCAGCAGAACACAGGGGTCGGGTGAAAAACTGTTTTTT.

The V call is TRBV18, the J call TRBJ1-3; 11 bases line up with TRBD1. CDR1 is KGHSH, CDR2 LQKENI, per germline. V lost 1 base, J lost 9 bases, and 2 bases stayed unmatched. The CDR3 is 14 residues long. For the CDR3, the DNA is TGTGCCAGCTCACCACTTGGGACAGGGGGCACCATATATTTT. Amino acids: CASSPLGTGGTIYF.

The chain carries TRBV5-5 and TRBJ2-3, with 11 bases matching TRBD2. The V segment lost 4 bases and the J segment 1 base; nucleotides outside the gene matches: 5. The germline V gene encodes CDR1 SGHKS and CDR2 YYEKEE (reference sequence). The CDR3 runs 16 residues. CDR3 protein: CASSVGLAGGTDTQYF. DNA for the CDR3: TGTGCCAGCAGCGTTGGACTAGCGGGCGGCACAGATACGCAGTATTTT.

This clone came up a few times. The chain recombines TRBV5-1 with TRBJ2-7; D is unresolved. The V end was cut by 4 bases, the J end by 1 base, with 12 bases between. Germline lookup yields CDR1 SGHRS and CDR2 YFSETQ. CDR3 length: 14 amino acids. CDR3 DNA sequence: TGCGCCAGCAGCCGCTCCGGCAGGTCCTACGAGCAGTACTTC. Protein sequence: CASSRSGRSYEQYF.

V and J are TRBV6-5 and TRBJ1-1; unclear D gene. CDR1 is MNHEY and CDR2 is SVGAGI in the germline V gene. This CDR3 comprises 15 residues. Trimming cost V 10 bases and J 1 base, with 19 bases left between them. The CDR3 here is CATRPFRRGNTEAFF. As DNA, the CDR3 is TGTGCCACCAGACCGTTCCGTAGAGGGAACACTGAAGCTTTCTTT.

The genes are TRBV4-2 and TRBJ1-6; 8 bases are a match to TRBD1. The CDR3 contains 15 residues. CDR1 and CDR2 (germline): LGHNA, YNFKEQ. V lost 0 bases and J lost 6; bases outside the gene matches: 1. CDR3: CASSQDQGANSPLHF. In nucleotides, the CDR3 is TGTGCCAGCAGCCAAGATCAGGGGGCTAATTCACCCCTCCACTTT.

This chain connects TRBV9 to TRBJ1-6; D is possibly TRBD1 (6 bases). CDR3 length: 14 residues. Germline V gives CDR1 SGDLS, CDR2 YYNGEE. V lost 4 bases and J 7 bases, leaving 12 bases between the germline ends. The CDR3 DNA reads TGTGCCAGCAGCTTGGACAGATCGAATTCACCCCTCCACTTT. Protein product: CASSLDRSNSPLHF.

The chain uses TRBV6-6 and TRBJ2-3, with 12 bases matching TRBD2. Unmatched junction bases numbered 5, after V lost 5 bases and J lost 5 bases. This CDR3 spans 15 amino acids. Germline V gene data show CDR1 as MNHNY and CDR2 as SVGAGI (reference sequence). CDR3 amino acids: CASSPSGGAEDTQYF. The DNA for the CDR3 is TGTGCCAGCAGTCCTAGCGGGGGGGCGGAAGATACGCAGTATTTT.

This clone was observed a single time. J is TRBJ1-2 and V is TRBV10-3, with TRBD1 matching 8 bases. Germline values: CDR1 ENHRY, CDR2 SYGVKD. CDR3 size: 14 residues. Unmatched junction bases numbered 15, after V lost 10 bases and J lost 8 bases. CDR3 amino acids: CASATGATSWGYTF. The CDR3 bases are TGTGCCAGCGCGACAGGGGCCACCTCTTGGGGCTACACCTTC.

V and J are TRBV11-2 and TRBJ2-5; 14 nucleotides align to TRBD2. The germline CDR1 and CDR2 sequences are SGHAT and FQNNGV. The CDR3 runs 16 residues. V lost 6 bases to trimming and J lost 0 bases; unmatched junction nucleotides: 3. Written as DNA, the CDR3 is TGTGCCAGCAGGGGACTAGCGGGGGAGTACCAAGAGACCCAGTACTTC. It yields the protein CASRGLAGEYQETQYF.

CDR3 nucleotides: TGTGCCAGCAGTTACCGGGACACGAACACTGAAGCTTTCTTT. It codes for CASSYRDTNTEAFF. The chain is built from TRBV27 and TRBJ1-1; a weak D match, TRBD1 (6 bases). CDR1 and CDR2 (germline): MNHEY, SMNVEV (reference sequence). Trimming shortened V by 4 bases and J by 1 base, and 10 bases separated the two germline ends. This CDR3 is 14 amino acids long.